The clone carrying this TCR beta chain was observed a few times. The antigen remains undetermined. The data originate from a study of shared clonotypes between healthy human individuals. Findings and limits, study-wide: Several donors shared around 5% of their naive CD4 clonotypes. As a rule, naive subsets had a larger estimated richness than memory subsets.

Across several immunoSEQ plates, the genomic DNA of each subset was split evenly. Method: immunoSEQ multiplex PCR; TCRdb's copy keeps in-frame clones and lacks some. This sample has over 700,000 clones, with 55% to 75% found just once. The trim removed 5 bases at V and 12 bases at J, leaving 4 bases unmatched. Looked up from germline, CDR1 is DFQATT and CDR2 is SNEGSKA (reference sequence). CDR3 size: 10 residues. What was sequenced was memory CD4+ T cells sorted from blood. The sample's subset: CD45RA-negative fraction. This receptor was obtained from a woman aged 25 to 39 in good health. The chain employs TRBV20-1 and TRBJ2-1; 7 bases line up with TRBD2. Here the CDR3 reads CSAGDYGQFF. CDR3 nucleotide sequence: TGCAGTGCTGGGGACTACGGGCAGTTCTTC.